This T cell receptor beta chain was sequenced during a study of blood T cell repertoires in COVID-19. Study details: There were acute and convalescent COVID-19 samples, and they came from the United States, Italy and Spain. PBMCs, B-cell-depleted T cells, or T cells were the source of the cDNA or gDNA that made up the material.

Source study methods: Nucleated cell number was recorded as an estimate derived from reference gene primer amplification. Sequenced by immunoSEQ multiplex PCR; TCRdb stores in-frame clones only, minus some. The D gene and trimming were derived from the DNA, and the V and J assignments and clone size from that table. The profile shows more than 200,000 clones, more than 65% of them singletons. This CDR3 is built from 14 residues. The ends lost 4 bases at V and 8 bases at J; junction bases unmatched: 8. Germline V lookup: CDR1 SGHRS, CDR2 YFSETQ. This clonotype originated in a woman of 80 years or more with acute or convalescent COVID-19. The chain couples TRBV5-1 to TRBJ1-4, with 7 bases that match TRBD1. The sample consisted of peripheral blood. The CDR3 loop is CASSRDSNEEKLFF. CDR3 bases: TGCGCCAGCAGCCGGGACAGTAATGAGGAAAAACTGTTTTTT.